One and the same sample provided the 5 T cell receptor beta chains below, sequenced in a study of PD-L1 blockade in urothelial cancer. Time point in this sample: pretreatment peripheral blood. The protocol was immunoSEQ multiplex PCR, while the TCRdb copy is restricted to in-frame clones and leaves out a portion. The data show roughly 47,000 clones, about four fifths seen once. Here the sequenced sample was PBMCs, taken around atezolizumab (anti-PD-L1) treatment. These receptors all stem from a man aged 70-80 years with urothelial cancer.

This chain links TRBV28 with TRBJ2-3, with 8 bases identical to TRBD2. Germline-derived CDR1 and CDR2 are MDHEN and SYDVKM. CDR3 length equals 17 residues. After removal of 3 bases from V and 1 base from J, the junction contained 9 bases not matched to a gene. The CDR3 reads CASSFSLGGAGTDTQYF. The CDR3 nucleotides read TGTGCCAGCAGTTTTTCCCTCGGGGGGGCGGGCACAGATACGCAGTATTTT. The entire variable domain, with the rest obtained from reference TRBV28 and TRBJ2-3, is as follows: DVKVTQSSRYLVKRTGEKVFLECVQDMDHENMFWYRQDPGLGLRLIYFSYDVKMKEKGDIPEGYSVSREKKERFSLILESASTNQTSMYLCASSFSLGGAGTDTQYFGPGTRLTVL.

This clone was seen a few times. This rearrangement joins TRBV7-8 to TRBJ2-7; 7 bases fit TRBD1. V shed 5 bases, J shed 5 bases, and the junction held 9 bases outside the gene matches. CDR3 length equals 14 residues. CDR1 SGHVS and CDR2 FQNEAQ come from the germline V gene. CDR3 sequence (DNA): TGTGCCAGCAGCCCTCAGACAGGGACGCACGAGCAGTACTTC. Translating gives CASSPQTGTHEQYF.

This chain joins TRBV4-1 and TRBJ2-2; 8 bases agree with TRBD2. Trimming at V came to 0 bases and at J to 5 bases, leaving 8 bases not matched to a gene. The germline gives CDR1 MGHRA, CDR2 YSYEKL. The CDR3 consists of 17 residues. CDR3 bases: TGCGCCAGCAGCCAAGATAGGGCGGGAGGATGGACCGGGGAGCTGTTTTTT. It translates to CASSQDRAGGWTGELFF.

The J gene is TRBJ2-1, the V gene TRBV7-9; 7 bases align to TRBD2. Trimming took 5 bases from V and 0 from J; bases not matched to a gene: 13. The CDR3 is 18 amino acids. Germline CDR1 reads SEHNR; CDR2 reads FQNEAQ (reference sequence). For the CDR3, the DNA is TGTGCCAGCAGCGTTCTCCCGGGAGGCAGTAGCTCCTACAATGAGCAGTTCTTC. Amino acids: CASSVLPGGSSSYNEQFF.

This chain connects TRBV15 to TRBJ2-6; D uncertain. There are 19 residues in the CDR3. Per germline, CDR1 LNHNV and CDR2 YYDKDF (reference sequence). V was cut by 4 bases and J by 0 bases, with 19 bases left in between. The CDR3 sequence: CATSTGRNRGSSGANVLTF. The DNA of the CDR3 is TGTGCCACCAGCACAGGCCGGAACCGTGGAAGCTCTGGGGCCAACGTCCTGACTTTC. Complete variable domain (other parts from reference TRBV15 and TRBJ2-6): DAMVIQNPRYQVTQFGKPVTLSCSQTLNHNVMYWYQQKSSQAPKLLFHYYDKDFNNEADTPDNFQSRRPNTSFCFLDIRSPGLGDTAMYLCATSTGRNRGSSGANVLTFGAGSRLTVL.